The 17 T cell receptor beta chains below come from one sample, sequenced in a study of Ad26.COV2.S vaccination and SARS-CoV-2 variants. Using immunoSEQ multiplex PCR, the repertoire was profiled, and TCRdb retains in-frame clones only, with some absent. The repertoire includes 350,000 to 450,000 clones, 92% of them detected once, and more than 1.5% sits in the top ten. The treatment here: about 20 received Ad26.COV2.S at low or high dose, single or two shots; about 5 received placebo; per-sample allocation not given. It was on day 63 after the first vaccine or placebo injection that samples were taken. Material: peripheral blood, obtained in a trial of Ad26.COV2.S vaccine versus placebo. These receptors all stem from a person between 18 and 65 years old who received the Ad26.COV2.S COVID-19 vaccine or a placebo.

Written as DNA, the CDR3 is TGCGCCAGCAGCTTGACAGGGAGCAACACTGAAGCTTTCTTT. The encoded protein is CASSLTGSNTEAFF. V usage is TRBV5-1 and J usage is TRBJ1-1; the D gene is possibly TRBD1 (6 bases). CDR3 size: 14 residues. Germline CDR1 reads SGHRS; CDR2 reads YFSETQ. Trimming took off 1 base at V and 2 bases at J, with 9 bases between the two ends.

The chain is built from TRBV5-4 and TRBJ2-6, with TRBD2 identical over 13 bases. The V gene end was trimmed by 4 bases and the J gene end by 2 bases; junction bases not matched to a gene: 6. Germline CDR1 SGHNT, CDR2 YYREEE (reference sequence). The CDR3 consists of 18 residues. DNA for the CDR3: TGTGCCAGCAGCGGGGGACTAGCGGGGTTCCCTGGGGCCAACGTCCTGACTTTC. Translated, it gives CASSGGLAGFPGANVLTF. The full variable domain, completed using reference TRBV5-4 and TRBJ2-6, is ETGVTQSPTHLIKTRGQQVTLRCSSQSGHNTVSWYQQALGQGPQFIFQYYREEENGRGNFPPRFSGLQFPNYSSELNVNALELDDSALYLCASSGGLAGFPGANVLTFGAGSRLTVL.

Written as DNA, the CDR3 is TGTGCCAGCAACAAACTTGGGGGCAATGAGCAGTTCTTC. It specifies CASNKLGGNEQFF. The rearrangement links TRBV6-5 to TRBJ2-1, with D possibly being TRBD1 or TRBD2 (5 bases each). CDR3 length: 13 amino acids. The V and J ends lost 7 bases and 6 bases respectively, with 13 bases between them. Germline V gene sequence: CDR1 MNHEY, CDR2 SVGAGI.

The genes are TRBV18 and TRBJ1-4; D not resolved. In germline, CDR1 is KGHSH, CDR2 LQKENI. Trimming left V 2 bases short and J 7 bases short, with 11 bases between. The CDR3 contains 14 residues. CDR3 region: CASSPTHAFEKLFF. In DNA form, the CDR3 reads TGTGCCAGCTCACCAACCCATGCCTTTGAAAAACTGTTTTTT.

This clone was seen only once. The chain joins TRBV19 to TRBJ1-2; perhaps TRBD1 as D (5 bases). Germline CDR1 LNHDA, CDR2 SQIVND (reference sequence). This CDR3 region has 15 residues. Trimming took off 7 bases at V and 9 bases at J, with 24 bases between the two ends. For the CDR3, the DNA is TGTGCCAGTACCCCCGGAGGAGGGACTAACCCTAGCTACACCTTC. Translated: CASTPGGGTNPSYTF. The whole variable domain, filled in from reference TRBV19 and TRBJ1-2, reads DGGITQSPKYLFRKEGQNVTLSCEQNLNHDAMYWYRQDPGQGLRLIYYSQIVNDFQKGDIAEGYSVSREKKESFPLTVTSAQKNPTAFYLCASTPGGGTNPSYTFGSGTRLTVV.

The genes are TRBV30 and TRBJ1-5; D not resolved. This CDR3 spans 12 amino acids. V was shortened by 2 bases and J by 9 bases, with 11 bases between the two germline ends. The germline gives CDR1 GTSNPN, CDR2 SVGIG (reference sequence). CDR3: CAWSRTSGPQHF. CDR3 DNA: TGTGCCTGGAGTAGGACCTCGGGGCCCCAGCATTTT.

This chain connects TRBV4-3 to TRBJ1-3; D uncertain. V shed 1 base and J shed 3 bases, with 13 bases lying between them. The germline V gene has CDR1 LGHNA and CDR2 YSLEER. The CDR3 is made up of 16 amino acids. In DNA form, the CDR3 reads TGCGCCAGCAGCCAAGCCCCGTCTCCTTTTGGAAACACCATATATTTT. It specifies CASSQAPSPFGNTIYF.

The CDR3 is CASSRDRTASGANVLTF. CDR3 nucleotides: TGTGCCAGCAGTAGGGACAGGACCGCCTCTGGGGCCAACGTCCTGACTTTC. The chain combines TRBV2 with TRBJ2-6; 8 nucleotides align to TRBD1. Trimming at V came to 5 bases and at J to 0 bases, leaving 6 bases not matched to a gene. Germline V gene data show CDR1 as SNHLY and CDR2 as FYNNEI. This CDR3 is built from 17 residues.

The chain couples TRBV6-5 to TRBJ2-7, with 7 bases identical to TRBD1. The V segment lost 6 bases and the J segment 3 bases; nucleotides outside the gene matches: 5. The CDR3 runs 13 residues. Germline CDR1 is MNHEY and CDR2 is SVGAGI. The CDR3 reads CASRSTGIYEQYF. In DNA form, the CDR3 reads TGTGCCAGCAGATCGACAGGGATCTACGAGCAGTACTTC.

This clone was detected only a few times. The chain couples TRBV2 to TRBJ1-5; D unclear. This CDR3 is 13 amino acids long. Germline V CDR1 and CDR2: SNHLY, FYNNEI. Trimming took 4 bases from V and 6 from J, leaving 10 bases between them. CDR3 in amino acids: CASSAGPPQPQHF. CDR3 DNA: TGTGCCAGCAGTGCGGGTCCCCCTCAGCCCCAGCATTTT.

This clone was recorded only once. The rearrangement uses TRBV6-5 and TRBJ2-7; tentatively, D is TRBD1 or TRBD2 (6 bases each). The CDR3 contains 13 residues. Germline values: CDR1 MNHEY, CDR2 SVGAGI. The germline V and J ends were trimmed by 6 bases and 2 bases, with 11 bases remaining between them. In nucleotides, the CDR3 is TGTGCCAGCAGCCACCGGGGGCCCTACGAGCAGTACTTC. This translates into CASSHRGPYEQYF.

This CDR3 reads CASSPLLWGDQPQHF. Here the CDR3 DNA reads TGCGCCAGCAGCCCCCTCCTGTGGGGCGATCAGCCCCAGCATTTT. The rearrangement uses TRBV4-1 and TRBJ1-5, with TRBD1 as a possible D gene (5 bases). CDR1 is MGHRA and CDR2 is YSYEKL in the germline V gene. The V gene lost 4 bases and the J gene lost 5 bases, with 15 bases spanning the gap. The CDR3 has 15 residues.

This clone was recorded once. The genes are TRBV14 and TRBJ2-6; 10 nucleotides line up with TRBD1. Trimming removed 3 bases from V and 0 bases from J; junction bases left unmatched: 5. Germline V gene sequence: CDR1 SGHDN, CDR2 FVKESK. The CDR3 consists of 18 residues. In DNA, the CDR3 is TGTGCCAGCAGCCACCCGGGACAGGGGTTCTCTGGGGCCAACGTCCTGACTTTC. Translation: CASSHPGQGFSGANVLTF.

This clone showed up just a few times. The chain employs TRBV9 and TRBJ2-7, with 8 bases aligning to TRBD1. Germline loops: CDR1 SGDLS, CDR2 YYNGEE. The CDR3 extends over 16 amino acids. J lost 6 bases, V lost 3 bases, and 14 bases had no gene match. This CDR3 is CASSADPGTGFSEQYF. In DNA, the CDR3 is TGTGCCAGCAGCGCTGATCCTGGGACAGGTTTCTCCGAGCAGTACTTC. Using reference TRBV9 and TRBJ2-7 for the parts outside the CDR3, the full variable domain is DSGVTQTPKHLITATGQRVTLRCSPRSGDLSVYWYQQSLDQGLQFLIQYYNGEERAKGNILERFSAQQFPDLHSELNLSSLELGDSALYFCASSADPGTGFSEQYFGPGTRLTVT.

The chain couples TRBV19 to TRBJ1-5, with a weak D call TRBD1 (5 bases). The length of the CDR3 is 16 residues. The V end lost 6 bases, the J end lost 5 bases, and 20 bases lay between the germline ends. The germline V gene has CDR1 LNHDA and CDR2 SQIVND (reference sequence). The CDR3 sequence is CASSPEGAVFDQPQHF. The CDR3 coding sequence is TGTGCCAGTAGCCCTGAAGGGGCAGTTTTCGATCAGCCCCAGCATTTT.

This clone appeared a single time. The chain combines TRBV6-5 with TRBJ2-7; TRBD2 agrees at 12 bases. The CDR3 has 16 amino acids. Germline V lookup: CDR1 MNHEY, CDR2 SVGAGI. The J segment lost 6 bases and the V segment lost 4 bases, leaving 10 bases of the junction unmatched. CDR3 in DNA: TGTGCCAGCAGTTCTATATGGACTAGCGGGGAGAGCGAGCAGTACTTC. Protein: CASSSIWTSGESEQYF.

A single count supports this clone. J is TRBJ2-5 and V is TRBV5-6; 10 bases fit TRBD2. Germline assignment: CDR1 SGHDT and CDR2 YYEEEE. The CDR3 has 16 residues. The trim removed 0 bases at V and 5 bases at J, leaving 7 bases unmatched. For the CDR3, the DNA is TGTGCCAGCAGCTTGGGGCTAGCGGGGGTCATCGAGACCCAGTACTTC. It yields the protein CASSLGLAGVIETQYF.